This T cell receptor beta chain originates from a study of T-cell memory formation after mild COVID-19. TCRdb re-called the 5' RACE reads with MiXCR, one entry per CDR3 protein. The sample shows 400,000 to 450,000 distinct CDR3 sequences, approximately 18% of them seen only once. This clonotype was seen a handful of times. Its antigen remains unknown. General observations from the study: Pre-infection memory carried some responding clones, suggesting that cross-reactive memory joined. Mainly CM and EM harbored the contracting CD4+ clones; mainly EMRA harbored the CD8+ ones.

Trimming took off 6 bases at V and 1 base at J, with 18 bases between the two ends. Germline V lookup: CDR1 SGHRS, CDR2 YFSETQ. The CDR3 contains 16 residues. This receptor was obtained from a man aged 18 to 35 who had mild COVID-19 (a few samples of this study predate the infection). Cell type and time point are not known. The V gene is TRBV5-1, the J gene TRBJ2-3; the D gene is possibly TRBD2 (5 bases). The source material was PBMCs or a T cell subset sorted from them (not recorded which). The CDR3 sequence is CASTRTFKIGTDTQYF. In nucleotides, the CDR3 is TGCGCCAGCACCCGGACTTTCAAGATTGGCACAGATACGCAGTATTTT.